Described below is a single T cell receptor beta chain sequence and its context. The data are from a study of shared T cell receptors in the human thymus. This CDR3 region has 14 residues. Trimming cost V 4 bases and J 6 bases, with 17 bases left between them. CDR1 and CDR2 from the germline V gene are SGHNT and YYREEE (reference sequence). TCRdb's copy holds only in-frame clones and misses some; the assay was immunoSEQ multiplex PCR. The table records hundreds of thousands of clones, around 95% of them present only once. The V call is TRBV5-4, the J call TRBJ2-7, with D unresolved. Sequencing was done on a sample of thymocytes. The sequence was collected from a human donor. The chain's CDR3 is CASSLGTSMCEQYF. CDR3 coding DNA: TGTGCCAGCAGCCTGGGTACGTCCATGTGCGAGCAGTACTTC.